This entry is about one T cell receptor gamma chain. The table lists this clone with a few counts. Its antigen specificity is not known. No per-base quality is available; no much larger clone lies one base away. RNA was extracted with the RNeasy mini kit and reverse transcribed using Superscript III. CDR3 amplicons were produced by multiplex PCR using pooled V-gene forward primers and a constant-region reverse primer with Illumina adaptor overhangs. After gel purification, the amplicons were indexed with Nextera index primers during eight to nine additional PCR cycles and then purified using AMPure XP beads. Libraries were sequenced on an Illumina MiSeq with paired-end 250 bp reads, dual indexing and roughly 20% PhiX spike-in. The study's processing was this. FastQC was used to check read quality, and ea-utils fastq-join was used to merge TRG read pairs. Sequences were annotated with IMGT/HighV-QUEST, keeping only productive sequences with unambiguous V-gene assignment; clonotypes were defined by identical CDR3 sequence. Downstream analysis used VDJtools 1.1.1, tcR 2.2.3, Treemap and vegan Shannon diversity in R 3.4.4. TCRdb reanalyzed the public reads with the CATT caller, and identical DNA sequences were merged afterwards. The V and J calls shown here were made by TCRdb, not taken from the authors' results. The table for this sample lists under 25,000 gamma-chain clones; roughly 15% of them were counted only once. The ten most abundant clones make up over 1.5% of the sample.

The data originate from a study of Vδ1+ human thymocytes (dated by TCRdb to the late 2010s). For the study in its entirety: mRNA-level TRG and TRD CDR3 repertoires of highly purified Vdelta1+ thymocytes from young children were characterised as a data resource. Validation of the multiplex-based CDR3 amplicon strategy against 5'RACE-based CDR3 amplicon generation methods had been performed previously. General findings and caveats noted by the study authors: Donors shared many TRG clonotypes (up to roughly 6.9x10^3), but TRD repertoires were essentially private, with at most 120 shared. Approximately 19% of thymic TRD sequences were found to be Vdelta2 (and few were Vdelta3) despite high sort purity, in contrast to peripheral blood Vdelta1+ controls. Because unexpected Vdelta2 sequences could lead to misinterpretation of bulk repertoire data, the authors recommended using highly purified populations and validating at the single-cell level. In contrast to oligoclonal peripheral blood repertoires, thymic TRG and TRD repertoires appeared to be highly polyclonal with Gaussian CDR3 length distributions. Donors did not cluster by age or sex, so the analyses were not stratified by age or sex.

The germline V gene provides CDR1 EGSTGY and CDR2 YDSYTSSV. Unmatched junction bases come to 13, with V trimmed by 6 bases and J by 5 bases. CDR3 length: 14 amino acids, cysteine to phenylalanine. The DNA shown is the 42-base CDR3, in frame from base 1. Thymic samples were depleted of alphabeta T cells, then CD3+ TCRVdelta1+ TCRVdelta2- thymocytes were FACS-sorted. A purity of roughly 96% to 99.6% was achieved for sorted Vdelta1+ thymocytes. Thymic specimens were obtained from several paediatric patients, aged from roughly 5 days to 17 months, who were undergoing corrective cardiac surgery. The thymic tissue was dispersed, and mononuclear cells were isolated using a Histopaque-1077 density gradient. Staining used anti-TCRVdelta1 clone TS8.2, anti-TCRVdelta2 clone B6, anti-CD3 clone HIT3a and anti-TCRalphabeta clone IP26 antibodies.

The sequencing input was Vdelta1+ gamma-delta thymocytes from the thymus. The label giving this sample's cell subset or site can be read as: FACS-sorted CD3+ TCRalphabeta- TCRVdelta1+ TCRVdelta2- thymocytes. This receptor was taken from a child in the first two years of life who had congenital heart surgery. This sequence uses TRGV4 and TRGJ1 or TRGJ2. The CDR3 is CATWNPAFNYKKLF. The nucleotide sequence is given as TGTGCCACCTGGAATCCCGCTTTTAATTATAAGAAACTCTTT.